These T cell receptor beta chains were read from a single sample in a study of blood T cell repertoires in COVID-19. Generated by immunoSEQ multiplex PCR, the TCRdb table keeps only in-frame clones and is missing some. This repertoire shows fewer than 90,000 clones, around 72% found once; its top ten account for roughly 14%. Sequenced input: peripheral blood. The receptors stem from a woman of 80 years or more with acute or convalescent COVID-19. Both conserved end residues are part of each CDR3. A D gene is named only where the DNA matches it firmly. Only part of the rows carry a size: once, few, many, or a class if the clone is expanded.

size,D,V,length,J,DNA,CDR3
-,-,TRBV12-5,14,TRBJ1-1,TGTGCTAGTGGTTCCGGACAACCGAACACTGAAGCTTTCTTT,CASGSGQPNTEAFF
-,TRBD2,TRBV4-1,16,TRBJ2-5,TGCGCCAGCAGCCAAGTGGGACTAGCGGGGTCAGGGACCCAGTACTTC,CASSQVGLAGSGTQYF
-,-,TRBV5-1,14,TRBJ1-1,TGCGCCAGCAGCTTGGGACAGATGAACACTGAAGCTTTCTTT,CASSLGQMNTEAFF
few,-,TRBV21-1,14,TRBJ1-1,TGTGCCAGCAGCAAAGCCCGACAGGGGGTTGAAGCTTTCTTT,CASSKARQGVEAFF
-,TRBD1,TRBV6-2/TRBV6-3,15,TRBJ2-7,TGTGCCAGCAGTTACAAGGGGACAGGGCCCTACGAGCAGTACTTC,CASSYKGTGPYEQYF
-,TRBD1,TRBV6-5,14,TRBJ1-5,TGTGCCAGCAGCAGGGACAGGGAAGGTCAGCCCCAGCATTTT,CASSRDREGQPQHF
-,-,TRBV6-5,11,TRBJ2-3,TGTGCCAGCACTGCAGGGCTTACGCAGTATTTT,CASTAGLTQYF
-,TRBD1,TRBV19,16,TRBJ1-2,TGTGCCAGTAGGCTTAACCCGGGACAGGGGGACTATGGCTACACCTTC,CASRLNPGQGDYGYTF
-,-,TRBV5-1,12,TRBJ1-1,TGCGCGAGCAGTTGGGACACGGGTAAAGCTTTCTTT,CASSWDTGKAFF
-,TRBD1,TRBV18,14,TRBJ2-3,TGTGCCAGCTCACCCCCGACAGGGGCAGATACGCAGTATTTT,CASSPPTGADTQYF
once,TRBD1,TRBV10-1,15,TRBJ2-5,TGCGCCAGCAGTGACGGGACAGGGGGCGGGGAGACCCAGTACTTC,CASSDGTGGGETQYF
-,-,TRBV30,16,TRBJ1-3,TGTGCCTGGAGTGTATCCCCCCAACACTCTGGAAACACCATATATTTT,CAWSVSPQHSGNTIYF
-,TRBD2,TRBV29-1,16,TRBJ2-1,TGCAGCTTCCTGAAGAGGAGACTGGGACTAGCTAATGAGCAGTTCTTC,CSFLKRRLGLANEQFF
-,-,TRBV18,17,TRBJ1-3,TGTGCCAGCTCACCGAGAGGCAGCCCTACCTCTGGAAACACCATATATTTT,CASSPRGSPTSGNTIYF
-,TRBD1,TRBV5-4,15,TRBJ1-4,TGTGCCAGCAGCTTCATGACAGGGTCTAATGAAAAACTGTTTTTT,CASSFMTGSNEKLFF
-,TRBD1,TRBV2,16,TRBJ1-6,TGTGCCAGCAGTCTTACAGGGGTCTCTTATAATTCACCCCTCCACTTT,CASSLTGVSYNSPLHF
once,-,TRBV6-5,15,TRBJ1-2,TGTGCCAGCAGTTCCAGGACAGCGGGAGGGTATGGCTACACCTTC,CASSSRTAGGYGYTF
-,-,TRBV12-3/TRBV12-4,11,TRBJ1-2,TGTGCCAGCGGTAGCGGGGGTAGCTACACCTTC,CASGSGGSYTF
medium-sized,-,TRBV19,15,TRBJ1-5,TGTGCCAGTAGGCCATGGGAGGCCGGCGAGCAGCCCCAGCATTTT,CASRPWEAGEQPQHF
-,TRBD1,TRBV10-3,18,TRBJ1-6,TGTGCCATCAGTGAGTGGGGGCAGGGGGCCGTTACGAATTCACCCCTCCACTTT,CAISEWGQGAVTNSPLHF
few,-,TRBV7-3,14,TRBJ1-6,TGTGCCAGCAGCCAGGTTGGAAGGAATTCACCCCTCCACTTT,CASSQVGRNSPLHF
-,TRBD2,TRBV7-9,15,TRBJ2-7,TGTGCCAGCAGCCAGCAGCGGGGGTCGATCTACGAGCAGTACTTC,CASSQQRGSIYEQYF